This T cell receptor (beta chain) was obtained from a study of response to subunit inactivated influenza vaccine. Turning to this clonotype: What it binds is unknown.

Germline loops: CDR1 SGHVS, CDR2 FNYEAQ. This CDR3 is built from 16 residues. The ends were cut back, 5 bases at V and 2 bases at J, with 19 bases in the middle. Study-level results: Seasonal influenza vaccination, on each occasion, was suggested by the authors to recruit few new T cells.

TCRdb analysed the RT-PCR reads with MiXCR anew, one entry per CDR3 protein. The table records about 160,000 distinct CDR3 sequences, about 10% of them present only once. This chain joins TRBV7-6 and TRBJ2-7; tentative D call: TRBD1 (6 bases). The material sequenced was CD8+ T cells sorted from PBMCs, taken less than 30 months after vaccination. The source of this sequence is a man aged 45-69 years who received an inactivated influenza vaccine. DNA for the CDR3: TGTGCCAGCAGCCCAAGTAGGGACATGTTAACCTACGAGCAGTACTTC. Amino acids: CASSPSRDMLTYEQYF.